The next 9 T cell receptor beta chains were all read from a single sample in a study of blood T cell repertoires in COVID-19. Assay: immunoSEQ multiplex PCR; the TCRdb copy retains only in-frame clones and omits some. The data hold some 52,000 clones, with less than 95% observed a single time. The sequenced sample consisted of peripheral blood. These receptors all come from a human donor in a cohort sampled during active COVID-19.

This clone was seen more than once but under ten times. The chain has TRBV6-5 and TRBJ2-1; 8 bases fit TRBD1. CDR3 length equals 14 residues. Per the germline V gene, CDR1 is MNHEY and CDR2 is SVGAGI. Trimming at V came to 7 bases and at J to 2 bases, leaving 4 bases not matched to a gene. The CDR3 sequence: CASIAGGTYNEQFF. The DNA of the CDR3 is TGTGCCAGCATCGCAGGGGGCACCTACAATGAGCAGTTCTTC.

V and J are TRBV5-1 and TRBJ1-1; D is unresolved. The V and J ends lost 4 bases and 0 bases respectively, with 7 bases between them. CDR1 SGHRS and CDR2 YFSETQ come from the germline V gene. CDR3 length: 13 amino acids. CDR3 sequence: CASSVDMNTEAFF. DNA for the CDR3: TGCGCCAGCAGCGTAGACATGAACACTGAAGCTTTCTTT.

This clone has just one count. The chain has TRBV6-1 and TRBJ2-2; no firm D call. Trimming removed 2 bases at V and 12 bases at J, with 10 bases between. The CDR3 has 12 residues. Germline CDR1 and CDR2: MNHNS and SASEGT. As DNA, the CDR3 is TGTGCCAGCAGTGAATTTATTAACAAGCTGTTTTTT. Translation: CASSEFINKLFF.

The chain is built from TRBV13 and TRBJ1-2, with 9 nucleotides matching TRBD1. V trimming: 4 bases; J trimming: 4 bases; junction bases outside the gene matches: 4. This CDR3 comprises 14 residues. The germline V gene has CDR1 PRHDT and CDR2 FYEKMQ (reference sequence). Here the CDR3 DNA reads TGTGCCAGCAGCTCCCCGGACAGGGGCTATGGCTACACCTTC. Translated, it gives CASSSPDRGYGYTF.

The genes are TRBV3-1 (or the pseudogene TRBV3-2) and TRBJ2-1, with 7 nucleotides matching TRBD2. The CDR3 is 14 residues long. Trimming took 7 bases from V and 0 from J; bases not matched to a gene: 3. The V gene's germline CDR1 is LGHDT and CDR2 YNNKEL (reference sequence). The CDR3: CASKGGSSYNEQFF. CDR3 sequence (DNA): TGTGCCAGCAAAGGCGGGAGCTCCTACAATGAGCAGTTCTTC.

The chain joins TRBV27 to TRBJ1-1; weak D call: TRBD1 (5 bases). Trimming pared 6 bases from V and 11 bases from J, leaving 25 bases between. Germline V CDR1 and CDR2: MNHEY, SMNVEV (reference sequence). The CDR3 has 15 amino acids. In DNA, the CDR3 is TGTGCCAGCAGGAGAACAGGAGCCGGTGGTTTTCGGGCTTTCTTT. Amino acid sequence: CASRRTGAGGFRAFF.

The V call is TRBV5-1, the J call TRBJ2-1; 8 nucleotides match TRBD2. The CDR3 totals 15 residues. V gave up 5 bases and J gave up 0 bases; unmatched junction bases: 4. Germline values: CDR1 SGHRS, CDR2 YFSETQ. CDR3 nucleotide sequence: TGCGCCAGCAGACTAGCGGCTATCTCCTACAATGAGCAGTTCTTC. Protein product: CASRLAAISYNEQFF.

The V and J genes are TRBV2 and TRBJ2-5; D is undetermined. Between the trimmed V and J ends, which lost 1 base and 7 bases, there was a span of 7 bases. The germline gives CDR1 SNHLY, CDR2 FYNNEI. The CDR3 is 12 amino acids. In nucleotides, the CDR3 is TGTGCCAGCAGTGAAGGCCTCGGGACCCAGTACTTC. It codes for CASSEGLGTQYF.

V is TRBV11-3 and J is TRBJ2-1, with D tentatively TRBD2 (5 bases). Germline V CDR1 and CDR2: SGHNT, YENEEA. The CDR3 length is 12 residues. The V end was cut by 1 base, the J end by 7 bases, with 5 bases between. The chain's CDR3 is CASSLGENEQFF. The CDR3 region has the DNA TGTGCCAGCAGCTTAGGGGAGAATGAGCAGTTCTTC.